These 27 T cell receptor beta chains were sequenced from one sample in a study of blood T cell repertoires in COVID-19. Data came from immunoSEQ multiplex PCR; TCRdb stores just in-frame clones and leaves some out. Of some 240,000 clones listed, roughly 84% are singletons. Input material: peripheral blood. These receptors were taken from a woman between 40 and 50 years old who had recovered from COVID-19.

This clone was seen only once. The chain has TRBV24-1 and TRBJ2-1; perhaps TRBD1 as D (7 bases). Germline V CDR1 and CDR2: KGHDR, SFDVKD. The CDR3 totals 15 residues. V was pared by 5 bases and J by 2 bases, with 12 bases between. CDR3 loop: CATSGQGEAYNEQFF. CDR3 DNA: TGTGCCACCAGTGGCCAGGGGGAGGCCTACAATGAGCAGTTCTTC.

At least ten counts were recorded for this clone. The chain has TRBV5-4 and TRBJ2-2; TRBD1 matches at 7 bases. The CDR3 extends over 14 amino acids. J lost 6 bases, V lost 0 bases, and 2 bases had no gene match. Germline V lookup: CDR1 SGHNT, CDR2 YYREEE (reference sequence). The CDR3 is CASSLDQGAGELFF. CDR3 sequence (DNA): TGTGCCAGCAGCTTGGACCAGGGGGCCGGGGAGCTGTTTTTT.

V and J are TRBV19 and TRBJ2-7, with TRBD1 matching over 7 bases. Germline trimming cut 10 bases from V and 2 bases from J; bases unmatched to any gene: 8. CDR1 is LNHDA and CDR2 is SQIVND in the germline V gene (reference sequence). CDR3 length equals 13 residues. CDR3 in DNA: TGTGCCACAGGGCCGGGACAGACCTACGAGCAGTACTTC. It yields the protein CATGPGQTYEQYF.

This clone was observed a few times. This chain connects TRBV28 to TRBJ2-7; TRBD1 might be the D (5 bases). V shed 5 bases and J shed 5 bases, with 16 bases lying between them. Germline-derived CDR1 and CDR2 are MDHEN and SYDVKM. The CDR3 is made up of 14 amino acids. The CDR3 DNA follows: TGTGCCAGCAGTAGAATCAAGACAGTTAACGAGCAGTACTTC. This gives the protein CASSRIKTVNEQYF.

V is TRBV6-6 and J is TRBJ2-1; D may be TRBD1 (6 bases). V lost 0 bases and J lost 6, with 12 bases in between. CDR3 size: 15 residues. The germline gives CDR1 MNHNY, CDR2 SVGAGI (reference sequence). The CDR3 bases are TGTGCCAGCAGTTACTCGATTCAGGGGTTCAATGAGCAGTTCTTC. It specifies CASSYSIQGFNEQFF.

This rearrangement joins TRBV28 to TRBJ2-7, with D perhaps matching TRBD1 (6 bases). This CDR3 has 15 residues. The ends were cut back, 3 bases at V and 3 bases at J, with 15 bases in the middle. Germline V gene data show CDR1 as MDHEN and CDR2 as SYDVKM. CDR3 residues: CASSLARGIYYEQYF. CDR3 coding DNA: TGTGCCAGCAGTTTGGCCAGGGGTATCTACTACGAGCAGTACTTC.

In its sample, this clone was seen once. The chain combines TRBV10-3 with TRBJ1-1; 12 bases are shared with TRBD1. The CDR3 is 15 residues long. Trimming at V came to 6 bases and at J to 5 bases, leaving 7 bases not matched to a gene. In germline, CDR1 is ENHRY, CDR2 SYGVKD. CDR3 region: CAISRGDRGQTEAFF. CDR3 in DNA: TGTGCCATCAGCCGGGGGGACAGGGGGCAAACTGAAGCTTTCTTT.

This clone has only a few counts. The J gene is TRBJ1-1, the V gene TRBV27; D perhaps matches TRBD1 (5 bases). The V and J ends lost 3 bases and 5 bases respectively, with 16 bases between them. CDR3 length: 15 amino acids. The germline V gene encodes CDR1 MNHEY and CDR2 SMNVEV (reference sequence). CDR3 amino acids: CASSLSTGGVTEAFF. The DNA for the CDR3 is TGTGCCAGCAGTTTGTCCACGGGGGGTGTAACTGAAGCTTTCTTT.

The sample holds many counts of this clone. The genes are TRBV2 and TRBJ1-1; weak D call: TRBD1 (5 bases). Germline V gives CDR1 SNHLY, CDR2 FYNNEI. CDR3 length: 15 residues. The V end was cut by 5 bases, the J end by 4 bases, with 17 bases between. The CDR3 coding sequence is TGTGCCAGCAGTCTCTCGTTGGGGGAGGTCACTGAAGCTTTCTTT. This gives the protein CASSLSLGEVTEAFF.

V and J are TRBV3-1 (or the pseudogene TRBV3-2) and TRBJ1-4; the D gene is possibly TRBD1 (5 bases). The CDR3 runs 15 residues. In germline, CDR1 is LGHDT, CDR2 YNNKEL (reference sequence). V lost 4 bases, J lost 7 bases, and 16 bases lay in between. DNA of the CDR3: TGTGCCAGCAGCCTAAGAAGCGGGGGGGGTGAAAAACTGTTTTTT. This codes for CASSLRSGGGEKLFF.

This clone was observed once. This chain links TRBV6-2 or TRBV6-3 with TRBJ1-5; 8 bases are shared with TRBD1. Germline CDR1 and CDR2: MNHEY and SVGEGT. The V gene end was trimmed by 5 bases and the J gene end by 6 bases; junction bases not matched to a gene: 9. There are 15 residues in the CDR3. CDR3 in amino acids: CASSQQGDLGQPQHF. In DNA, the CDR3 is TGTGCCAGCAGTCAACAGGGGGATTTGGGTCAGCCCCAGCATTTT.

The chain employs TRBV2 and TRBJ1-2, with D possibly TRBD1 on 5 matching bases. The V end was cut by 1 base, the J end by 6 bases, with 15 bases between. Looked up from germline, CDR1 is SNHLY and CDR2 is FYNNEI. The CDR3 runs 15 residues. The CDR3 region is CASSEEGRVPHGYTF. The CDR3 DNA follows: TGTGCCAGCAGTGAAGAAGGCAGGGTGCCGCATGGCTACACCTTC.

This chain links TRBV9 with TRBJ1-1; D unclear. V shed 3 bases and J shed 0 bases, with 6 bases lying between them. Germline CDR1 and CDR2: SGDLS and YYNGEE. This CDR3 is built from 13 residues. The CDR3 DNA is TGTGCCAGCAGCGGTAATATGAACACTGAAGCTTTCTTT. This translates into CASSGNMNTEAFF.

The chain combines TRBV6-5 with TRBJ2-7, with D maybe TRBD1 (5 bases). V lost 0 bases and J 3 bases, leaving 9 bases between the germline ends. Germline values: CDR1 MNHEY, CDR2 SVGAGI. The CDR3 has 14 residues. CDR3 nucleotide sequence: TGTGCCAGCAGTTACTCTTCAAGGGGCTACGAGCAGTACTTC. Translated: CASSYSSRGYEQYF.

This rearrangement joins TRBV5-4 to TRBJ2-3; TRBD1 is a possible D gene (6 bases). This CDR3 spans 14 amino acids. With 4 bases removed from V and 5 bases from J, the gap between germline ends came to 14 bases. CDR1 is SGHNT and CDR2 is YYREEE in the germline V gene (reference sequence). The CDR3 region has the DNA TGTGCCAGCAGCGCAGGACAGACTAAAGATACGCAGTATTTT. It specifies CASSAGQTKDTQYF.

This clone was counted at least ten times. This specimen includes other DNA sequences encoding the same CDR3. The gene calls are TRBV12-3 or TRBV12-4 and TRBJ2-7, with D possibly matching TRBD2 (6 bases). The V end was cut by 6 bases, the J end by 0 bases, with 9 bases between. The CDR3 length is 13 residues. CDR3 nucleotide sequence: TGTGCCAGCAGCCCGGGAGCCTCCTACGAGCAGTACTTC. Translation gives CASSPGASYEQYF.

The chain employs TRBV6-5 and TRBJ2-5; 8 bases are a match to TRBD2. Germline values: CDR1 MNHEY, CDR2 SVGAGI. The CDR3 is 14 residues long. With V trimmed by 2 bases and J by 4 bases, 3 bases remained unmatched. CDR3 sequence: CASSYQTSGETQYF. As DNA, the CDR3 is TGTGCCAGCAGTTACCAAACTAGCGGAGAGACCCAGTACTTC.

The rearrangement joins TRBV25-1 to TRBJ2-2; TRBD1 agrees at 7 bases. The CDR3 is 15 residues long. In germline, CDR1 is MGHDK, CDR2 SYGVNS. V lost 7 bases and J lost 2; bases outside the gene matches: 7. For the CDR3, the DNA is TGTGCCAGCAAAGGGACAGCACTAAACACCGGGGAGCTGTTTTTT. This gives the protein CASKGTALNTGELFF.

V and J are TRBV18 and TRBJ2-7; 8 bases match TRBD2. Germline V lookup: CDR1 KGHSH, CDR2 LQKENI. The V segment lost 9 bases and the J segment 6 bases; nucleotides outside the gene matches: 13. The CDR3 totals 14 residues. The DNA for the CDR3 is TGTGCCAGTTCCGGGGGGGCGAGTTTACTCGAGCAGTACTTC. Its translation is CASSGGASLLEQYF. The full variable domain, its missing parts supplied by reference TRBV18 and TRBJ2-7, is NAGVMQNPRHLVRRRGQEARLRCSPMKGHSHVYWYRQLPEEGLKFMVYLQKENIIDESGMPKERFSAEFPKEGPSILRIQQVVRGDSAAYFCASSGGASLLEQYFGPGTRLTVT.

V is TRBV19 and J is TRBJ2-3, with D unclear. The germline V gene has CDR1 LNHDA and CDR2 SQIVND (reference sequence). Deletions cut 5 bases from V and 5 bases from J, with 17 bases between. The CDR3 has 15 residues. The CDR3 sequence is CASSGSAGIIDTQYF. The DNA of the CDR3 is TGTGCCAGTAGTGGATCGGCAGGTATTATAGATACGCAGTATTTT. Variable domain in full (rest from reference TRBV19 and TRBJ2-3): DGGITQSPKYLFRKEGQNVTLSCEQNLNHDAMYWYRQDPGQGLRLIYYSQIVNDFQKGDIAEGYSVSREKKESFPLTVTSAQKNPTAFYLCASSGSAGIIDTQYFGPGTRLTVL.

This clone appeared once. The CDR3 protein is CASSSGRGPGTEAFF. Written as DNA, the CDR3 is TGTGCCAGCAGTTCTGGCAGGGGCCCGGGGACTGAAGCTTTCTTT. The chain combines TRBV6-6 with TRBJ1-1; TRBD1 is a possible D gene (6 bases). The CDR3 length is 15 residues. From germline, CDR1 is MNHNY and CDR2 SVGAGI (reference sequence). The V end was cut by 4 bases, the J end by 5 bases, with 17 bases between.

CDR3 amino acids: CASRPGQGAAGELFF. The CDR3 DNA reads TGTGCCAGCAGACCGGGACAGGGGGCGGCCGGGGAGCTGTTTTTT. V gene TRBV2 combines with J gene TRBJ2-2; 12 bases are a match to TRBD1. The germline gives CDR1 SNHLY, CDR2 FYNNEI. The V and J ends lost 6 bases and 6 bases, in that order; junction bases with no gene match: 5. This CDR3 contains 15 residues. Full variable domain (remainder filled in from reference TRBV2 and TRBJ2-2): EPEVTQTPSHQVTQMGQEVILRCVPISNHLYFYWYRQILGQKVEFLVSFYNNEISEKSEIFDDQFSVERPDGSNFTLKIRSTKLEDSAMYFCASRPGQGAAGELFFGEGSRLTVL.

The genes are TRBV28 and TRBJ2-5; 11 bases map to TRBD1. V was pared by 3 bases and J by 8 bases, with 17 bases of the junction left unmatched. Germline V gene data show CDR1 as MDHEN and CDR2 as SYDVKM. The CDR3 covers 18 residues. The CDR3 region is CASSFLNLRDRGTRTQYF. For the CDR3, the DNA is TGTGCCAGCAGTTTCCTTAATCTCCGGGACAGGGGGACGCGAACCCAGTACTTC.

The CDR3 loop is CATRQNEKLFF. In DNA, the CDR3 is TGTGCCACAAGACAGAATGAAAAACTGTTTTTT. This chain joins TRBV28 and TRBJ1-4; D is perhaps TRBD1 (5 bases). CDR3 length: 11 residues. Germline assignment: CDR1 MDHEN and CDR2 SYDVKM. Trimming removed 10 bases at V and 5 bases at J, with 8 bases between.

The chain couples TRBV19 to TRBJ1-5; 12 bases match TRBD1. V shed 6 bases, J shed 7 bases, and the junction held 10 bases outside the gene matches. The germline CDR1 and CDR2 sequences are LNHDA and SQIVND (reference sequence). The CDR3 length is 16 residues. The CDR3 region is CASRARPGQGAQPQHF. In nucleotides, the CDR3 is TGTGCCAGTAGGGCACGACCGGGACAGGGGGCACAGCCCCAGCATTTT. The whole variable domain, remainder taken from reference TRBV19 and TRBJ1-5, is DGGITQSPKYLFRKEGQNVTLSCEQNLNHDAMYWYRQDPGQGLRLIYYSQIVNDFQKGDIAEGYSVSREKKESFPLTVTSAQKNPTAFYLCASRARPGQGAQPQHFGDGTRLSIL.

J is TRBJ2-2 and V is TRBV2; 8 bases agree with TRBD2. The CDR3 is 15 residues long. Trimming removed 5 bases from V and 3 bases from J; junction bases left unmatched: 5. CDR1 is SNHLY, CDR2 FYNNEI, per germline. The chain's CDR3 is CASSRGGLHTGELFF. The CDR3 nucleotides read TGTGCCAGCAGTCGGGGGGGACTTCACACCGGGGAGCTGTTTTTT.

The J gene is TRBJ1-1, the V gene TRBV6-6; D is uncertain. The ends were cut back, 1 base at V and 7 bases at J, with 13 bases in the middle. From germline, CDR1 is MNHNY and CDR2 SVGAGI (reference sequence). The CDR3 is made up of 14 amino acids. CDR3 sequence reads: CASSYWPSDGEAFF. The CDR3 DNA reads as TGTGCCAGCAGTTACTGGCCTAGTGACGGTGAAGCTTTCTTT.